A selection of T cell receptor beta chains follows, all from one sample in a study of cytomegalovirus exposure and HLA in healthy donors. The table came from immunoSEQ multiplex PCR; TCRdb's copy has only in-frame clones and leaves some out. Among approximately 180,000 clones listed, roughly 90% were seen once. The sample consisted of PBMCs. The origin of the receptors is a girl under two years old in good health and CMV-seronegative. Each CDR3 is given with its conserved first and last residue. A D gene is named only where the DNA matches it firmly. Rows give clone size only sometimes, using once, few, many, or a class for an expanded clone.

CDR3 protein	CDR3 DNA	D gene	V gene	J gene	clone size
CASSFGPSGSARFF	TGTGCCAGCAGTTTCGGGCCTAGCGGGAGTGCTAGGTTCTTC	TRBD2	TRBV27	TRBJ2-1	-
CAWSVPSGGQETQYF	TGTGCCTGGAGTGTACCTAGCGGAGGACAAGAGACCCAGTACTTC	TRBD2	TRBV30	TRBJ2-5	-
CASSQGKASEAFF	TGTGCCAGCAGTCAGGGAAAGGCCAGTGAAGCTTTCTTT	-	TRBV6-1	TRBJ1-1	few
CASSMGLAERYNEQFF	TGCGCCAGCAGCATGGGACTAGCGGAGCGCTACAATGAGCAGTTCTTC	TRBD2	TRBV5-1	TRBJ2-1	-
CASSRNRAGNTIYF	TGTGCCAGCAGTCGAAACAGGGCTGGAAACACCATATATTTT	-	TRBV7-6	TRBJ1-3	few
CASSVGVYTGDYGYTF	TGTGCCAGCAGCGTAGGGGTTTATACAGGCGACTATGGCTACACCTTC	-	TRBV9	TRBJ1-2	-
CASSRAYEQYF	TGTGCCAGCAGCCGAGCCTACGAGCAGTACTTC	-	TRBV13	TRBJ2-7	-
CASSLNSGGYMNEQFF	TGTGCCAGCAGCCTCAATAGCGGGGGGTATATGAATGAGCAGTTCTTC	TRBD2	TRBV7-3	TRBJ2-1	-
CSAQKETGAYEQYF	TGCAGCGCCCAGAAGGAGACAGGGGCCTACGAGCAGTACTTC	TRBD1	TRBV29-1	TRBJ2-7	-
CASSRWGGGGAGSPLHF	TGTGCCAGCAGCCGATGGGGAGGAGGGGGGGCGGGGTCACCCCTCCACTTT	-	TRBV7-2	TRBJ1-6	-
CASSYTPFGARNEQFF	TGTGCCAGCAGTTACACGCCTTTTGGGGCCCGCAATGAGCAGTTCTTC	-	TRBV6-5	TRBJ2-1	-
CASKASGANVLTF	TGTGCCAGCAAAGCCTCTGGGGCCAACGTCCTGACTTTC	-	TRBV6-6	TRBJ2-6	-
CASSLVGASGYTF	TGCGCCAGCAGCTTGGTGGGGGCATCGGGCTACACCTTC	-	TRBV5-1	TRBJ1-2	-
CASSWTGGSPLHF	TGTGCCAGCAGCTGGACAGGGGGCTCACCCCTCCACTTT	TRBD1	TRBV5-6	TRBJ1-6	-
CAWSVFPGNTEAFF	TGTGCCTGGAGTGTATTCCCGGGGAACACTGAAGCTTTCTTT	-	TRBV30	TRBJ1-1	-
CASSPPSGGLYNEQFF	TGTGCCAGCTCACCACCATCGGGGGGACTTTACAATGAGCAGTTCTTC	TRBD2	TRBV18	TRBJ2-1	few
CASSSRPTGGGEGQPQHF	TGTGCCAGCAGTTCCCGCCCGACAGGCGGGGGTGAGGGTCAGCCCCAGCATTTT	-	TRBV27	TRBJ1-5	few
CASSSGGGGANNEQFF	TGTGCCAGCAGCTCAGGGGGCGGGGGGGCCAACAATGAGCAGTTCTTC	-	TRBV5-4	TRBJ2-1	once
CASSLVTDTQYF	TGTGCCAGCAGCCTAGTCACAGATACGCAGTATTTT	-	TRBV5-8	TRBJ2-3	-
CASGLTGEFGYEQYF	TGCGCCAGCGGGTTAACGGGGGAATTCGGCTACGAGCAGTACTTC	-	TRBV5-1	TRBJ2-7	-
CASSPGQEVTEAFF	TGTGCCAGCAGCCCGGGACAGGAGGTAACCGAGGCTTTCTTT	TRBD1	TRBV7-9	TRBJ1-1	-
CASSEAPFTHGYTF	TGTGCCAGCAGTGAAGCGCCGTTTACTCATGGCTACACCTTC	-	TRBV6-1	TRBJ1-2	-
CASTPNRGRDQPQHF	TGTGCCAGCACCCCGAATAGGGGAAGGGATCAGCCCCAGCATTTT	-	TRBV7-2	TRBJ1-5	-
CASSLSRGRNIQYF	TGTGCCAGCAGCTTGAGCAGGGGGCGGAACATTCAGTACTTC	TRBD1	TRBV5-6	TRBJ2-4	-
CASSWWDRVIEGAFF	TGTGCCAGCAGCTGGTGGGACAGGGTGATTGAGGGGGCTTTCTTT	TRBD1	TRBV7-9	TRBJ1-1	-
CATSRGPSGSGQETQYF	TGTGCCACCAGCAGAGGACCTAGCGGGAGTGGGCAAGAGACCCAGTACTTC	TRBD2	TRBV15	TRBJ2-5	-
CASRGTGARGYTF	TGTGCCAGTAGAGGGACAGGGGCGAGGGGCTACACCTTC	TRBD1	TRBV19	TRBJ1-2	-
CAWSVLRISYNEQFF	TGTGCCTGGAGTGTATTGCGTATCTCCTACAATGAGCAGTTCTTC	-	TRBV30	TRBJ2-1	-
CASSLWTGQETQYF	TGTGCCAGCAGCTTATGGACAGGACAAGAGACCCAGTACTTC	TRBD1	TRBV5-4	TRBJ2-5	-
CASSQDGTSGSRQFF	TGCGCCAGCAGCCAAGATGGGACTAGCGGGAGCAGGCAGTTCTTC	TRBD2	TRBV4-3	TRBJ2-1	-
CASSYSTGRKEKLFF	TGTGCCAGCAGTTACTCGACAGGGAGGAAAGAAAAACTGTTTTTT	TRBD1	TRBV6-5	TRBJ1-4	-